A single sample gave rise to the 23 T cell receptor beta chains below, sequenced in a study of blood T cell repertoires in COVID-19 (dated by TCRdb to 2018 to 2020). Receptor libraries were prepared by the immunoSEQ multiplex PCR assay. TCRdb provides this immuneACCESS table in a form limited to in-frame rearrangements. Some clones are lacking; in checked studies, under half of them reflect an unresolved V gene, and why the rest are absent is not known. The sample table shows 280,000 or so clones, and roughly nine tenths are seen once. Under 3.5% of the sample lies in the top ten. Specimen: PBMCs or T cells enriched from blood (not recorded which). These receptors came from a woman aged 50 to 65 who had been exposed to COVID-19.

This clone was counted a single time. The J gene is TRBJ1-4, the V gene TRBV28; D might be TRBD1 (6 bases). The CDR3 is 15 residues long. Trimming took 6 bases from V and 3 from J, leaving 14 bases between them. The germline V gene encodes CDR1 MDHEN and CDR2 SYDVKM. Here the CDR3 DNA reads TGTGCCAGCAGGGACGAAGGGGGGGCTAATGAAAAACTGTTTTTT. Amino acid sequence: CASRDEGGANEKLFF.

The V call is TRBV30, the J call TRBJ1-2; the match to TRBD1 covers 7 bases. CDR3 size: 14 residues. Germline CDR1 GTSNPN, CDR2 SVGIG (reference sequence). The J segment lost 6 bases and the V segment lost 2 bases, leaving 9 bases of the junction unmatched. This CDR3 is CAWSPRGLLNGYTF. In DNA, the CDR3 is TGTGCCTGGAGTCCGAGGGGGCTGCTTAATGGCTACACCTTC. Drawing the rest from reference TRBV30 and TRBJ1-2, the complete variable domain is SQTIHQWPATLVQPVGSPLSLECTVEGTSNPNLYWYRQAAGRGLQLLFYSVGIGQISSEVPQNLSASRPQDRQFILSSKKLLLSDSGFYLCAWSPRGLLNGYTFGSGTRLTVV.

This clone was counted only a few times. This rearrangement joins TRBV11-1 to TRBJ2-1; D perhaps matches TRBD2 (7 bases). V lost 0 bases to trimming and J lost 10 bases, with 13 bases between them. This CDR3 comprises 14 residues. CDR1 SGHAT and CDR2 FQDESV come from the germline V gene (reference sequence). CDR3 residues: CASSLAGGRKEQFF. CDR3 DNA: TGTGCCAGCAGCTTAGCGGGGGGGCGCAAAGAGCAGTTCTTC.

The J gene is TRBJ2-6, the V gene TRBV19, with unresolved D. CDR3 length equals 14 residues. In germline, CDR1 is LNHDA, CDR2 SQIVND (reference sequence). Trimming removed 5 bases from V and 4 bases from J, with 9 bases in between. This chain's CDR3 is CASSPPLGANVLTF. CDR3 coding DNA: TGTGCCAGTAGTCCACCCCTAGGGGCCAACGTCCTGACTTTC.

The CDR3 loop reads CASRRTGQLYGYTF. Here the CDR3 DNA reads TGTGCCAGCAGAAGAACGGGACAGCTTTATGGCTACACCTTC. This chain links TRBV28 with TRBJ1-2; 7 bases map to TRBD1. V trimming: 6 bases; J trimming: 5 bases; junction bases outside the gene matches: 9. CDR1 MDHEN and CDR2 SYDVKM come from the germline V gene. The CDR3 has 14 amino acids.

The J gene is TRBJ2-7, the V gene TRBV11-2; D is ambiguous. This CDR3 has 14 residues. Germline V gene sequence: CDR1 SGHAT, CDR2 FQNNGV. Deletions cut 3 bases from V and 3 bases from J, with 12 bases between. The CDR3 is CASSLPGSSYEQYF. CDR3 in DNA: TGTGCCAGCAGCTTGCCGGGTTCTAGCTACGAGCAGTACTTC.

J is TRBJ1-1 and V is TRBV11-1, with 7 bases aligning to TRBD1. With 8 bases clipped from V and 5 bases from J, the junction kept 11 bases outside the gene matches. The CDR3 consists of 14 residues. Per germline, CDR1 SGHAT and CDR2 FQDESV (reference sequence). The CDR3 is CASGPQGLRTEAFF. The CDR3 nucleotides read TGTGCCAGCGGTCCACAGGGGTTAAGGACTGAAGCTTTCTTT.

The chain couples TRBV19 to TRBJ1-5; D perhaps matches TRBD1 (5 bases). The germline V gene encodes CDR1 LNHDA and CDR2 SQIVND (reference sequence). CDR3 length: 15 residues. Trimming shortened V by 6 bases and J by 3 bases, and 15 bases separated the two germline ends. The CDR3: CASRATTGPNQPQHF. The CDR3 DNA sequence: TGTGCCAGTAGGGCCACAACAGGCCCCAATCAGCCCCAGCATTTT.

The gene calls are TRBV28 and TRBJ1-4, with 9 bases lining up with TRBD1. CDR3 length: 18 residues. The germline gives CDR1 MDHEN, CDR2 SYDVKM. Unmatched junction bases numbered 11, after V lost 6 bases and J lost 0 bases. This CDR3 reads CASSPPGTGLTTNEKLFF. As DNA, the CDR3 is TGTGCCAGCAGCCCACCCGGGACAGGGTTGACAACTAATGAAAAACTGTTTTTT.

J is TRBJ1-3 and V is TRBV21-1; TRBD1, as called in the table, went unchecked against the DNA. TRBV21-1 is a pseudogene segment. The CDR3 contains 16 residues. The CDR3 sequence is CASSKARTGRGNTIYF. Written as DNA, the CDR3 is TGTGCCAGCAGCAAAGCTAGGACAGGGAGAGGAAACACCATATATTTT.

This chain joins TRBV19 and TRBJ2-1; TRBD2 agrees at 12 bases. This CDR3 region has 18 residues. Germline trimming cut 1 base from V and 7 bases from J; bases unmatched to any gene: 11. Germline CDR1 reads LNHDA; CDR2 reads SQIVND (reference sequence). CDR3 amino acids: CASSIGPGLAGRRNEQFF. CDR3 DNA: TGTGCCAGTAGTATAGGCCCCGGACTAGCGGGGAGGCGTAATGAGCAGTTCTTC.

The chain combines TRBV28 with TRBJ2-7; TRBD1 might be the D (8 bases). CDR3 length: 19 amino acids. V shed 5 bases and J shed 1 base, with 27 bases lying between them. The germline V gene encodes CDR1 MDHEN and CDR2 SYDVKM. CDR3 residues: CASSQAGTGRGGASYEQYF. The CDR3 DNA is TGTGCCAGCAGTCAAGCTGGGACAGGTCGCGGGGGCGCTTCCTACGAGCAGTACTTC.

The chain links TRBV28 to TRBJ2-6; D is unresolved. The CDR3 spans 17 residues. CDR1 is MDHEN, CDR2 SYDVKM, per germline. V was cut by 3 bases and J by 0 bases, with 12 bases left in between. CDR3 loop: CASSFSASVSGANVLTF. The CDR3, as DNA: TGTGCCAGCAGTTTCTCTGCCAGCGTCTCTGGGGCCAACGTCCTGACTTTC.

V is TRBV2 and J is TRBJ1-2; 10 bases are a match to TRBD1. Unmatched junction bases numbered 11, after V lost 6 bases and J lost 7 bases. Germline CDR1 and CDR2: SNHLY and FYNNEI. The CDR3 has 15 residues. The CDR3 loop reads CASSVEGQGISGYTF. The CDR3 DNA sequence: TGTGCCAGCAGCGTAGAGGGACAGGGGATCAGTGGCTACACCTTC.

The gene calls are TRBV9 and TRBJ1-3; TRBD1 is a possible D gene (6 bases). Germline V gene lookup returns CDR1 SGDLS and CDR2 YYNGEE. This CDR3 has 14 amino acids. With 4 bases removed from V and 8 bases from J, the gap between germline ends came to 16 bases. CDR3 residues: CASSYRDIGDTIYF. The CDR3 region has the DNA TGTGCCAGCAGCTATCGGGACATCGGGGACACCATATATTTT.

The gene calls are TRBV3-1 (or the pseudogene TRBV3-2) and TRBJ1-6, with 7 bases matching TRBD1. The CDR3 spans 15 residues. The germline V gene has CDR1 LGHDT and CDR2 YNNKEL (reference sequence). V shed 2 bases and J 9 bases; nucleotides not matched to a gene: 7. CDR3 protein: CASSQNRQGGSPLHF. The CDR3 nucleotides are TGTGCCAGCAGCCAAAATAGACAGGGTGGTTCACCCCTCCACTTT.

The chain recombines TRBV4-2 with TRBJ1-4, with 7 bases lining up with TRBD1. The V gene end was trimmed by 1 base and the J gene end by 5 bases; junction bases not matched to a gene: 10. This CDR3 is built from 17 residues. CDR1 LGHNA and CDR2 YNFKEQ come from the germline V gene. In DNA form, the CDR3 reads TGTGCCAGCAGCCAAGGACGCTCCGGGACAGAGAATGAAAAACTGTTTTTT. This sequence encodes CASSQGRSGTENEKLFF.

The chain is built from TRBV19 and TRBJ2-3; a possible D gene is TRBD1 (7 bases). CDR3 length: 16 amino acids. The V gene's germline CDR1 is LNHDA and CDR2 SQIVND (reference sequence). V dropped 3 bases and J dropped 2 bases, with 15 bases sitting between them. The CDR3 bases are TGTGCCAGTAGTATCTCCGCCAGGGGGGTCACAGATACGCAGTATTTT. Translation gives CASSISARGVTDTQYF.

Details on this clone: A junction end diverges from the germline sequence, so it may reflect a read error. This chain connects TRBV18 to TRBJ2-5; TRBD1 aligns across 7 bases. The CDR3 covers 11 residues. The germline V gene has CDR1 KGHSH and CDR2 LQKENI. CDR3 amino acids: CASSQDRARHF. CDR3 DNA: TGTGCCAGCTCACAAGACAGGGCCCGCCACTTC. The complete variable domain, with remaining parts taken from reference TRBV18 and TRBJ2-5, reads NAGVMQNPRHLVRRRGQEARLRCSPMKGHSHVYWYRQLPEEGLKFMVYLQKENIIDESGMPKERFSAEFPKEGPSILRIQQVVRGDSAAYFCASSQDRARHFGPGTRLLVL.

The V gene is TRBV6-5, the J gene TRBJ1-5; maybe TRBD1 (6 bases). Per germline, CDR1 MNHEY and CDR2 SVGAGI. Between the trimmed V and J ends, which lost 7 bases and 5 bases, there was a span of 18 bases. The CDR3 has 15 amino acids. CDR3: CASKRTAYFDQPQHF. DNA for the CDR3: TGTGCCAGCAAGAGGACAGCCTACTTCGATCAGCCCCAGCATTTT.

The CDR3 sequence: CASSLSNGEAANEKLFF. The CDR3 region has the DNA TGTGCCAGCAGCTTATCTAACGGAGAGGCAGCTAATGAAAAACTGTTTTTT. The chain links TRBV11-2 to TRBJ1-4; D not resolved. The V and J ends lost 2 bases and 3 bases respectively, with 16 bases between them. The germline V gene encodes CDR1 SGHAT and CDR2 FQNNGV. The CDR3 covers 17 residues.

DNA for the CDR3: TGCGCCAGCAGCTTGGGACAGGGGGCTTGGGACGAGCAGTACTTC. Protein: CASSLGQGAWDEQYF. The gene calls are TRBV5-1 and TRBJ2-7; 10 positions match TRBD1. The CDR3 spans 15 residues. J gave up 5 bases and V 0 bases, and 5 bases lay outside the gene matches. Germline CDR1 SGHRS, CDR2 YFSETQ.

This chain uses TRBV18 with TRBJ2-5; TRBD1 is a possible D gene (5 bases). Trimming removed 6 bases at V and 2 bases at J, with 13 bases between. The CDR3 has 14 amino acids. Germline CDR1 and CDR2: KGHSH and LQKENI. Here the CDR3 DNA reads TGTGCCAGCTCGAACCAGGGCAGACAAGAGACCCAGTACTTC. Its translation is CASSNQGRQETQYF.